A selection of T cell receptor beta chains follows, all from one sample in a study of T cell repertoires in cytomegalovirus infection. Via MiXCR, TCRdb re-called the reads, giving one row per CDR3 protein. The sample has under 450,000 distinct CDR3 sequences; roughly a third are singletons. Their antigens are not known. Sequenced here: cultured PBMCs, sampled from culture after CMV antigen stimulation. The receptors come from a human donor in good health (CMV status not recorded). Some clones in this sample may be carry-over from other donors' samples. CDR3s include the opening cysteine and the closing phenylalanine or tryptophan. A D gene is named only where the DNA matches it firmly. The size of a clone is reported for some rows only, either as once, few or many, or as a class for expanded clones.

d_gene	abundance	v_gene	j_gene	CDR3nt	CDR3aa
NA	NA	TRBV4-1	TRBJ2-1	TGCGCCAGCAGCCAAGAATTAACAGCTAATGAGCAGTTCTTC	CASSQELTANEQFF
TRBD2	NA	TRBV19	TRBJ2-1	TGTGCCAGTAGTACCAGCGGGATAAGCTACAATGAGCAGTTCTTC	CASSTSGISYNEQFF
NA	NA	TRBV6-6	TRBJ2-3	TGTGCCAGCAGTGAGGCAGCACAAACGCAGTATTTT	CASSEAAQTQYF
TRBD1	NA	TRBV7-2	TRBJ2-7	TGTGCCAGCAGCCGTAAGAGACAGGGAGTCGAGCAGTACTTC	CASSRKRQGVEQYF
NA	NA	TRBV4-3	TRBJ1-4	TGCGCCAGCAGCCAAGATAGAGCAAGGGAAAAACTGTTTTTT	CASSQDRAREKLFF
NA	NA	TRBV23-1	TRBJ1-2	TGCGCCAGCAGTCGGGTGGGACCCACCCACTATGGCTACACCTTC	CASSRVGPTHYGYTF
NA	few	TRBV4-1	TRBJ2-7	TGCGCCAGCAGCCAACTGACCGGGACTTCCGTCGAGCAGTACTTC	CASSQLTGTSVEQYF
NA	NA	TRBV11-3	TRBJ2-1	TGTGCCAGCAGACGGAGCGGAACCGCCTACAATGAGCAGTTCTTC	CASRRSGTAYNEQFF
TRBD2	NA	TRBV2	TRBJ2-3	TGTGCCAGCAGTGACGAGACTAGCGGAACAGATACGCAGTATTTT	CASSDETSGTDTQYF
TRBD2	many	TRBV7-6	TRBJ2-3	TGTGCCAGCAGCTTGCGTAGCGGGAGCGGAGCAGATACGCAGTATTTT	CASSLRSGSGADTQYF
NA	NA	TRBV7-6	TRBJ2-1	TGTGCCAGCAGCTCCGGTAGCGGGATAACAGGGGGGCAGTTCTTC	CASSSGSGITGGQFF
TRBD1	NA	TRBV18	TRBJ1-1	TGTGCCAGCTCACCAAGGACAGGGGCTGAAGCTTTCTTT	CASSPRTGAEAFF
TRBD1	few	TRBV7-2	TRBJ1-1	TGTGCCAGCAGCATGATCGGACAGGGAGAAACTGAAGCTTTCTTT	CASSMIGQGETEAFF
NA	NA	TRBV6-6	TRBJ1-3	TGTGCCAGCAGTTACCATACGGGCTCTGGAAACACCATATATTTT	CASSYHTGSGNTIYF
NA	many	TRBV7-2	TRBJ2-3	TGTGCCAGCAGCTTAGGGCAGGCCGTGGCAGATACGCAGTATTTT	CASSLGQAVADTQYF
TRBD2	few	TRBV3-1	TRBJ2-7	TGTGCCAGCAGCCAAGAGACGACTAGCGGGAGCTCGTACGAGCAGTACTTC	CASSQETTSGSSYEQYF
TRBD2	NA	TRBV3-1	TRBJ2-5	TGTGCCAGCAGCCAAAACGGGAGGGCAAAGACCCAGTACTTC	CASSQNGRAKTQYF
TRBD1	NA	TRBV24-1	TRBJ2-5	TGTGCCACGGGACAGAAGAACCAAGAGACCCAGTACTTC	CATGQKNQETQYF
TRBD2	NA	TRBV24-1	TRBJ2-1	TGTGCCACCAGTGCTTTAGCTAGCGGCTCCTACAATGAGCAGTTCTTC	CATSALASGSYNEQFF
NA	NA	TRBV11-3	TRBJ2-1	TGTGCCAGCAGCCAAGGGGATGAGCAGTTCTTC	CASSQGDEQFF
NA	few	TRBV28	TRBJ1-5	TGTGCCAGCAACCAAGCTCCACCTGCATTGTCCCAGCATTTT	CASNQAPPALSQHF
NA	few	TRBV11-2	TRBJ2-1	TGTGCCAGCAGCTCGACTAACAATGAGCAGTTCTTC	CASSSTNNEQFF
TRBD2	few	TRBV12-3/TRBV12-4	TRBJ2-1	TGTGCCAGCAGTTTCTCAACGGGAGGGCCTGTTGAGCAGTTCTTC	CASSFSTGGPVEQFF
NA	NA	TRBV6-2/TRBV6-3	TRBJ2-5	TGTGCCAGCAGTTACGATGGGGCCAACCAAGAGACCCAGTACTTC	CASSYDGANQETQYF
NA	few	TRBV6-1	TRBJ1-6	TGTGCCAGCAGTGGGGGGCGGTATTATTCACCCCTCCACTTT	CASSGGRYYSPLHF
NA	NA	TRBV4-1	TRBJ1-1	TGCGCCAGCAGCCAGGGGCCTTTTCTTGTGTACACTGAAGCTTTCTTT	CASSQGPFLVYTEAFF
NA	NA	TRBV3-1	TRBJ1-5	TGTGCCAGCAGCCCCTCCCAGAATCAGCCCCAGCATTTT	CASSPSQNQPQHF
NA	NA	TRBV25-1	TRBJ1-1	TGTGCCAGTGAGGGACGACGATCCACTGAAGCTTTCTTT	CASEGRRSTEAFF